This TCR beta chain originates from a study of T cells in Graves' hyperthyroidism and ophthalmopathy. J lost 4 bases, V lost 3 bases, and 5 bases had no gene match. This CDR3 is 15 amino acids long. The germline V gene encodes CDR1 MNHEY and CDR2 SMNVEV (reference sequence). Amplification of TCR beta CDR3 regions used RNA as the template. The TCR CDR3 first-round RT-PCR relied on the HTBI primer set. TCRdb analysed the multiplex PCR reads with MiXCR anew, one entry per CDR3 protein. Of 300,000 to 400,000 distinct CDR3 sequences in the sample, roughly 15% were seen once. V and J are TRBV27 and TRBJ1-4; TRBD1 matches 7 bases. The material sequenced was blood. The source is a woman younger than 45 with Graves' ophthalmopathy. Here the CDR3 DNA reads TGTGCCAGCAGTTTTCGACAGGGTTTTAATGAAAAACTGTTTTTT. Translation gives CASSFRQGFNEKLFF.